A selection of T cell receptor beta chains follows, all from one sample in a study of blood T cells in healthy people across ages. TCRdb processed the 5' RACE reads anew with MiXCR; each CDR3 protein has one entry. The repertoire holds around 1,700,000 distinct CDR3 sequences, with 28% as singletons. Sequenced material: blood. The receptor set was obtained from a woman aged 25 to 39 in good health. CDR3s include the opening cysteine and the closing phenylalanine or tryptophan. A D gene is named only where the DNA matches it firmly. Clone sizes are given selectively: once, few, many, or a class where the clone is expanded.

j_gene: TRBJ2-7
d_gene: TRBD1
abundance: few
v_gene: TRBV24-1
CDR3aa: CATSDRGQGNEQYF
CDR3nt: TGTGCCACCAGTGATCGGGGACAGGGGAACGAGCAGTACTTC

j_gene: TRBJ2-5
d_gene: .
abundance: many
v_gene: TRBV6-6
CDR3aa: CASSYSRQETQYF
CDR3nt: TGTGCCAGCAGTTACTCCAGACAAGAGACCCAGTACTTC

j_gene: TRBJ2-1
d_gene: TRBD2
abundance: .
v_gene: TRBV20-1
CDR3aa: CSARELAGVHNEQFF
CDR3nt: TGCAGTGCTAGAGAACTAGCGGGAGTTCACAATGAGCAGTTCTTC

j_gene: TRBJ1-5
d_gene: .
abundance: .
v_gene: TRBV19
CDR3aa: CASRGLGTASNQPQHF
CDR3nt: TGTGCCAGTCGCGGTTTGGGGACGGCTTCAAATCAGCCCCAGCATTTT

j_gene: TRBJ2-3
d_gene: .
abundance: .
v_gene: TRBV10-2
CDR3aa: CASSDSRPTDTQYF
CDR3nt: TGCGCCAGCAGTGATTCCCGACCCACAGATACGCAGTATTTT

j_gene: TRBJ1-2
d_gene: .
abundance: .
v_gene: TRBV7-9
CDR3aa: CASSLVAANCGYTF
CDR3nt: TGTGCCAGCAGCTTAGTCGCAGCCAACTGTGGCTACACCTTC

j_gene: TRBJ2-1
d_gene: TRBD1
abundance: few
v_gene: TRBV28
CDR3aa: CACSSTGQLSSYNEQFF
CDR3nt: TGTGCCTGCAGTTCCACGGGACAGTTAAGCTCCTACAATGAGCAGTTCTTC

j_gene: TRBJ2-1
d_gene: .
abundance: few
v_gene: TRBV2
CDR3aa: CASSKQRDEQFF
CDR3nt: TGTGCCAGCAGTAAGCAAAGGGATGAGCAGTTCTTC

j_gene: TRBJ1-1
d_gene: .
abundance: .
v_gene: TRBV6-1
CDR3aa: CASSEALQNTEAFF
CDR3nt: TGTGCCAGCAGTGAAGCGCTTCAGAACACTGAAGCTTTCTTT

j_gene: TRBJ2-4
d_gene: .
abundance: .
v_gene: TRBV6-2/TRBV6-3
CDR3aa: CASRPQGPKIQYF
CDR3nt: TGTGCCAGCAGACCCCAGGGGCCAAAGATTCAGTACTTC

j_gene: TRBJ1-1
d_gene: TRBD1
abundance: .
v_gene: TRBV5-1
CDR3aa: CASSWDRVGMNTEAFF
CDR3nt: TGCGCCAGCAGCTGGGACAGGGTGGGGATGAACACTGAAGCTTTCTTT

j_gene: TRBJ2-3
d_gene: .
abundance: .
v_gene: TRBV4-1
CDR3aa: CASSQQPRRDTQYF
CDR3nt: TGCGCCAGCAGCCAACAACCCAGGCGAGATACGCAGTATTTT

j_gene: TRBJ2-5
d_gene: TRBD1
abundance: few
v_gene: TRBV7-9
CDR3aa: CASSTGQGRQETQYF
CDR3nt: TGTGCCAGCAGCACAGGACAGGGCAGGCAAGAGACCCAGTACTTC

j_gene: TRBJ2-3
d_gene: TRBD2
abundance: .
v_gene: TRBV20-1
CDR3aa: CSARGTAGRAGTQYF
CDR3nt: TGCAGTGCTAGGGGGACTGCCGGGAGGGCAGGTACGCAGTATTTT

j_gene: TRBJ2-1
d_gene: .
abundance: .
v_gene: TRBV24-1
CDR3aa: CATSDTTGTSYNEQFF
CDR3nt: TGTGCCACCAGTGATACAACAGGGACCTCCTACAATGAGCAGTTCTTC

j_gene: TRBJ2-7
d_gene: .
abundance: .
v_gene: TRBV5-1
CDR3aa: CASSLPGDYEQNF
CDR3nt: TGCGCCAGCAGCTTGCCTGGAGACTACGAACAGAACTTC

j_gene: TRBJ2-7
d_gene: .
abundance: few
v_gene: TRBV6-2/TRBV6-3
CDR3aa: CASSYDYGSYNEQYF
CDR3nt: TGTGCCAGCAGTTACGACTACGGCTCCTACAATGAGCAGTACTTC

j_gene: TRBJ1-4
d_gene: .
abundance: many
v_gene: TRBV20-1
CDR3aa: CSARDLVRESEKLFF
CDR3nt: TGCAGTGCTAGAGATCTCGTCAGGGAGAGCGAAAAACTGTTTTTT

j_gene: TRBJ2-7
d_gene: TRBD1
abundance: few
v_gene: TRBV10-3
CDR3aa: CAISEAGQGPYEQYF
CDR3nt: TGTGCCATCAGTGAGGCGGGACAGGGACCCTACGAGCAGTACTTC

j_gene: TRBJ1-5
d_gene: .
abundance: .
v_gene: TRBV19
CDR3aa: CASSHAAYNQPQHF
CDR3nt: TGTGCTTCCTCCCACGCAGCCTACAATCAGCCCCAGCATTTT

j_gene: TRBJ1-1
d_gene: TRBD1
abundance: .
v_gene: TRBV6-5
CDR3aa: CASSDPGQGRTEAFF
CDR3nt: TGTGCCAGCAGTGACCCGGGACAGGGGAGAACTGAAGCTTTCTTT

j_gene: TRBJ1-6
d_gene: TRBD1
abundance: few
v_gene: TRBV6-1
CDR3aa: CASNPGQGTHPYNSPLHF
CDR3nt: TGTGCCAGCAACCCAGGACAGGGTACCCACCCTTATAATTCACCCCTCCACTTT

j_gene: TRBJ2-2
d_gene: .
abundance: few
v_gene: TRBV11-2
CDR3aa: CASSPDPTGELFF
CDR3nt: TGTGCCAGCAGCCCGGACCCCACCGGGGAGCTGTTTTTT

j_gene: TRBJ2-1
d_gene: TRBD2
abundance: .
v_gene: TRBV7-3
CDR3aa: CASSLYPSGRYNEQFF
CDR3nt: TGTGCCAGCAGCTTATACCCTAGCGGGAGATACAATGAGCAGTTCTTC

j_gene: TRBJ1-1
d_gene: .
abundance: .
v_gene: TRBV6-6
CDR3aa: CASTITGPLNTEAFF
CDR3nt: TGTGCCAGCACTATAACAGGGCCTTTGAACACTGAAGCTTTCTTT

j_gene: TRBJ2-7
d_gene: .
abundance: few
v_gene: TRBV7-2
CDR3aa: CASSSPGHYYEQYF
CDR3nt: TGTGCCAGCAGCTCACCGGGACACTACTACGAGCAGTACTTC

j_gene: TRBJ2-7
d_gene: .
abundance: .
v_gene: TRBV5-1
CDR3aa: CASHKDGSYEQYF
CDR3nt: TGCGCCAGCCATAAGGACGGCTCCTACGAGCAGTACTTC

j_gene: TRBJ2-1
d_gene: TRBD1
abundance: many
v_gene: TRBV11-2
CDR3aa: CASSQGGGQGFYNEQFF
CDR3nt: TGTGCCAGCAGCCAGGGAGGGGGACAGGGTTTCTACAATGAGCAGTTCTTC

j_gene: TRBJ1-1
d_gene: .
abundance: once
v_gene: TRBV4-1
CDR3aa: CASSHFTGLNTEAFF
CDR3nt: TGCGCCAGCAGCCATTTCACAGGGCTGAACACTGAAGCTTTCTTT

j_gene: TRBJ2-5
d_gene: .
abundance: .
v_gene: TRBV2
CDR3aa: CASRALPGETQYF
CDR3nt: TGTGCCAGCAGGGCCCTACCAGGGGAGACCCAGTACTTC

j_gene: TRBJ2-3
d_gene: .
abundance: .
v_gene: TRBV6-5
CDR3aa: CASKPDLSTDTQYF
CDR3nt: TGTGCCAGCAAGCCGGACCTTAGCACAGATACGCAGTATTTT

j_gene: TRBJ1-2
d_gene: TRBD1
abundance: many
v_gene: TRBV29-1
CDR3aa: CSVEKGTAGYTF
CDR3nt: TGCAGCGTTGAAAAAGGGACAGCCGGCTACACCTTC

j_gene: TRBJ2-5
d_gene: TRBD2
abundance: .
v_gene: TRBV7-9
CDR3aa: CASSPPGGGAGETQYF
CDR3nt: TGTGCCAGCAGCCCGCCCGGCGGGGGGGCCGGTGAGACCCAGTACTTC

j_gene: TRBJ1-2
d_gene: TRBD1
abundance: .
v_gene: TRBV6-6
CDR3aa: CASSRQGTGGLYGYTF
CDR3nt: TGTGCCAGCAGTAGACAAGGGACAGGGGGCCTCTATGGCTACACCTTC

j_gene: TRBJ1-2
d_gene: .
abundance: many
v_gene: TRBV5-1
CDR3aa: CASSLDTGTSGYTF
CDR3nt: TGCGCCAGCAGCTTGGATACGGGGACGAGCGGCTACACCTTC

j_gene: TRBJ2-5
d_gene: .
abundance: .
v_gene: TRBV12-3/TRBV12-4
CDR3aa: CASSFGAAEAQYF
CDR3nt: TGTGCCAGCAGTTTCGGTGCGGCGGAGGCCCAGTACTTC

j_gene: TRBJ2-7
d_gene: TRBD2
abundance: many
v_gene: TRBV9
CDR3aa: CASSATSGTSSYEQYF
CDR3nt: TGTGCCAGCAGCGCGACCTCCGGGACTAGCTCGTACGAGCAGTACTTC

j_gene: TRBJ2-4
d_gene: .
abundance: many
v_gene: TRBV20-1
CDR3aa: CSVIRSVKNIQYF
CDR3nt: TGCAGCGTGATCCGGTCAGTCAAAAACATTCAGTACTTC

j_gene: TRBJ2-7
d_gene: .
abundance: many
v_gene: TRBV6-5
CDR3aa: CASKPGVTSEQYF
CDR3nt: TGTGCCAGCAAACCGGGGGTAACGTCCGAGCAGTACTTC

j_gene: TRBJ1-2
d_gene: .
abundance: few
v_gene: TRBV5-1
CDR3aa: CASSRGNPTDFNYGYTF
CDR3nt: TGCGCCAGCAGCCGAGGGAACCCGACAGACTTTAACTATGGCTACACCTTC

j_gene: TRBJ2-1
d_gene: .
abundance: .
v_gene: TRBV5-1
CDR3aa: CASSLGLSEEQFF
CDR3nt: TGCGCCAGCAGCTTGGGGCTCTCGGAGGAGCAGTTCTTC

j_gene: TRBJ2-5
d_gene: TRBD2
abundance: few
v_gene: TRBV7-2
CDR3aa: CASSPGGSGISQETQYF
CDR3nt: TGTGCCAGCAGCCCGGGGGGGAGCGGGATAAGCCAAGAGACCCAGTACTTC

j_gene: TRBJ2-3
d_gene: .
abundance: few
v_gene: TRBV5-4
CDR3aa: CASSFDHVTQYF
CDR3nt: TGTGCCAGCAGCTTCGACCACGTTACGCAGTATTTT

j_gene: TRBJ1-4
d_gene: TRBD1
abundance: few
v_gene: TRBV7-6
CDR3aa: CASSLGGGINEKLFF
CDR3nt: TGTGCCAGCAGCTTAGGAGGGGGCATTAATGAAAAACTGTTTTTT

j_gene: TRBJ1-2
d_gene: .
abundance: .
v_gene: TRBV19
CDR3aa: CASSPDRIFYGYTF
CDR3nt: TGTGCCAGTAGTCCAGACAGAATCTTCTATGGCTACACCTTC

j_gene: TRBJ2-7
d_gene: .
abundance: .
v_gene: TRBV12-3/TRBV12-4
CDR3aa: CASSTNIQGVRQYF
CDR3nt: TGTGCCAGCAGTACTAACATACAGGGTGTACGGCAGTACTTC

j_gene: TRBJ1-4
d_gene: .
abundance: few
v_gene: TRBV19
CDR3aa: CASSTGTIATNEKLFF
CDR3nt: TGTGCCAGTAGTACAGGGACAATCGCAACTAATGAAAAACTGTTTTTT

j_gene: TRBJ1-6
d_gene: .
abundance: .
v_gene: TRBV27
CDR3aa: CASSLFAGGGSPLHF
CDR3nt: TGTGCCAGCAGTTTATTCGCCGGGGGAGGATCACCCCTCCACTTT

j_gene: TRBJ2-3
d_gene: TRBD2
abundance: few
v_gene: TRBV7-2
CDR3aa: CASTVGLAGMTDTQYF
CDR3nt: TGTGCCAGCACAGTAGGACTAGCGGGTATGACAGATACGCAGTATTTT